This section outlines one T cell receptor beta chain sequence together with its context. These data come from a study of T cell changes during pregnancy in multiple sclerosis. The CDR3 extends over 16 amino acids. Germline assignment: CDR1 SGHNT and CDR2 YYREEE (reference sequence). V lost 4 bases to trimming and J lost 0 bases; unmatched junction nucleotides: 5. TCRdb's copy holds only in-frame clones and misses some; the assay was immunoSEQ multiplex PCR. Seen here are fewer than 85,000 clones, about 90% observed once, and the top ten hold 1.5% to 2%. The sequence came from a female donor in good health, enrolled as a control in a pregnancy study. The chain uses TRBV5-4 and TRBJ1-4; 8 bases are shared with TRBD1. Here the sequenced sample was peripheral blood, taken in the first trimester of pregnancy. The CDR3 is CASSRDRPATNEKLFF. CDR3 coding DNA: TGTGCCAGCAGCCGGGACAGGCCTGCAACTAATGAAAAACTGTTTTTT.